The TCR beta chain under discussion was sequenced for a study of kidney transplant recipient with SARS-CoV-2 infection. This clonotype was recorded at least ten times. MiXCR, applied by TCRdb to the reads, yields one record per CDR3 protein. The sample lists about 250,000 distinct CDR3 sequences; 29% were seen once. CDR1 is SNHLY, CDR2 FYNNEI, per germline. Losses at the gene ends were 10 bases for V and 2 bases for J; bases not matched to a gene: 22. The CDR3 extends over 20 amino acids. The gene calls are TRBV2 and TRBJ2-7, with TRBD2 matching 14 bases. This material consisted of a blood sample, taken at baseline and on day 111 from a kidney transplant recipient. The TCR was taken from a male patient in his thirties who had COVID-19 and was a kidney transplant recipient. These T cells may partly come from the graft donor. In DNA, the CDR3 is TGTGCCACACAACGACAGATGGGACTAGCGGGAGCGGGATCCGCCTACGAGCAGTACTTC. Translation gives CATQRQMGLAGAGSAYEQYF.